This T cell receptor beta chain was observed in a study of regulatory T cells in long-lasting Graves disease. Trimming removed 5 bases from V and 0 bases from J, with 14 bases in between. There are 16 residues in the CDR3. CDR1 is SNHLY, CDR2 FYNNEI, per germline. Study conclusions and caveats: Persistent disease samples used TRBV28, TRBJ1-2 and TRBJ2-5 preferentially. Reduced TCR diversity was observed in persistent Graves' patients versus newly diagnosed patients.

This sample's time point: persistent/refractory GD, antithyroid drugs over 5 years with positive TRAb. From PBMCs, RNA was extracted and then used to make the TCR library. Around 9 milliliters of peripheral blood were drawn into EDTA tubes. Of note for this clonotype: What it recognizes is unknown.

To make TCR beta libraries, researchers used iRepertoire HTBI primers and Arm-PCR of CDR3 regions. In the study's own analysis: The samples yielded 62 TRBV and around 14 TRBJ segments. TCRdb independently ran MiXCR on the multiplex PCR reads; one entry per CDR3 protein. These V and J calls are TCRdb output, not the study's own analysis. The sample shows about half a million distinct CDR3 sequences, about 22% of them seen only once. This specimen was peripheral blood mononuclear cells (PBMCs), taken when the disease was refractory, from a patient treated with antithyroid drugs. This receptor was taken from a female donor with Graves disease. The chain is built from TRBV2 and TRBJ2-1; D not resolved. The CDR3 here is CASSLLRQRSYNEQFF. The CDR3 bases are TGTGCCAGCAGTTTACTTAGGCAGCGCTCCTACAATGAGCAGTTCTTC.